These 22 T cell receptor beta chains came from one sample sequenced in a study of neoadjuvant anti-PD-1 for oral cavity cancer. Sequenced by immunoSEQ multiplex PCR; TCRdb stores in-frame clones only, minus some. The sample contains approximately 7,000 clones, 75% of which appear only once. The sequences come from PBMCs, collected before nivolumab (anti-PD-1) treatment. The receptors here all came from a person between 40 and 79 years old with oral cavity squamous cell carcinoma.

The chain is built from TRBV10-3 and TRBJ2-3, with 14 bases matching TRBD2. This CDR3 region has 14 residues. With 8 bases clipped from V and 6 bases from J, the junction kept 4 bases outside the gene matches. Germline loops: CDR1 ENHRY, CDR2 SYGVKD. CDR3 residues: CAIRTSGGFDTQYF. The CDR3 nucleotides read TGTGCCATCCGGACTAGCGGGGGGTTCGATACGCAGTATTTT.

The gene calls are TRBV7-9 and TRBJ2-3; D call uncertain. This CDR3 contains 12 residues. Germline V lookup: CDR1 SEHNR, CDR2 FQNEAQ (reference sequence). V lost 3 bases and J 6 bases, leaving 7 bases between the germline ends. The CDR3 protein is CASSFRPDTQYF. The CDR3 DNA is TGTGCCAGCAGCTTCCGACCGGATACGCAGTATTTT.

This clone was found a few times. The chain uses TRBV5-6 and TRBJ1-5; tentatively, D is TRBD1 (5 bases). V was shortened by 3 bases and J by 1 base, with 11 bases between the two germline ends. Germline CDR1 SGHDT, CDR2 YYEEEE. CDR3 size: 15 residues. CDR3 protein: CASSYRGKSNQPQHF. Here the CDR3 DNA reads TGTGCCAGCAGCTACCGGGGCAAGAGCAATCAGCCCCAGCATTTT.

This clone was seen more than once but under ten times. The rearrangement uses TRBV4-2 and TRBJ1-2; perhaps TRBD1 as D (5 bases). This CDR3 has 13 residues. Between the trimmed V and J ends, which lost 0 bases and 8 bases, there was a span of 10 bases. The germline V gene has CDR1 LGHNA and CDR2 YNFKEQ. CDR3 sequence: CASSQDLGEGYTF. The CDR3, as DNA: TGTGCCAGCAGCCAAGATTTAGGGGAGGGCTACACCTTC.

V usage is TRBV9 and J usage is TRBJ2-7; 7 nucleotides match TRBD2. Germline CDR1 is SGDLS and CDR2 is YYNGEE. This CDR3 comprises 15 residues. Losses at the gene ends were 0 bases for V and 5 bases for J; bases not matched to a gene: 8. The CDR3: CASSVGEGFFHEQYF. In DNA, the CDR3 is TGTGCCAGCAGCGTAGGGGAGGGGTTTTTCCACGAGCAGTACTTC. Drawing the rest from reference TRBV9 and TRBJ2-7, the complete variable domain is DSGVTQTPKHLITATGQRVTLRCSPRSGDLSVYWYQQSLDQGLQFLIQYYNGEERAKGNILERFSAQQFPDLHSELNLSSLELGDSALYFCASSVGEGFFHEQYFGPGTRLTVT.

This sequence joins TRBV6-5 and TRBJ2-1, with D possibly being TRBD1 (6 bases). The CDR3 consists of 14 residues. The germline V gene encodes CDR1 MNHEY and CDR2 SVGAGI. V was trimmed by 2 bases and J by 8 bases, leaving 13 bases between them. The CDR3 DNA reads as TGTGCCAGCAGTTACCTGGGGGCGGCGGATGAGCAGTTCTTC. Translated, it gives CASSYLGAADEQFF.

V and J are TRBV6-1 and TRBJ2-2, with D unclear. Germline V gene lookup returns CDR1 MNHNS and CDR2 SASEGT. V dropped 0 bases and J dropped 6 bases, with 11 bases sitting between them. The CDR3 is 15 amino acids. The CDR3 DNA sequence: TGTGCCAGCAGTGAAGCGGCCAGGTTCTCCGGGGAGCTGTTTTTT. The encoded protein is CASSEAARFSGELFF.

The chain is built from TRBV2 and TRBJ2-1; 7 bases match TRBD1. V was clipped by 5 bases and J by 0 bases; unmatched bases: 4. The CDR3 is 15 amino acids. Germline CDR1 and CDR2: SNHLY and FYNNEI. In DNA, the CDR3 is TGTGCCAGCAGTCTCGACAGGGCCTCCTACAATGAGCAGTTCTTC. Translated, it gives CASSLDRASYNEQFF. Together with reference TRBV2 and TRBJ2-1, the CDR3 gives the full variable domain: EPEVTQTPSHQVTQMGQEVILRCVPISNHLYFYWYRQILGQKVEFLVSFYNNEISEKSEIFDDQFSVERPDGSNFTLKIRSTKLEDSAMYFCASSLDRASYNEQFFGPGTRLTVL.

The chain combines TRBV11-2 with TRBJ2-1; 9 bases match TRBD1. The V segment lost 6 bases and the J segment 2 bases; nucleotides outside the gene matches: 5. Germline V CDR1 and CDR2: SGHAT, FQNNGV. CDR3 length: 15 residues. The CDR3 reads CASRSGTGTYNEQFF. Here the CDR3 DNA reads TGTGCCAGCAGGTCCGGGACAGGGACCTACAATGAGCAGTTCTTC.

Written as DNA, the CDR3 is TGCGCCAGCAGCCACCGGACGGAGAGTTACAATGAGCAGTTCTTC. This encodes CASSHRTESYNEQFF. The J gene is TRBJ2-1, the V gene TRBV4-1; D is uncertain. CDR3 size: 15 residues. Germline CDR1 MGHRA, CDR2 YSYEKL. Trimming shortened V by 3 bases and J by 4 bases, and 13 bases separated the two germline ends.

The chain recombines TRBV9 with TRBJ1-6, with D possibly matching TRBD1 (5 bases). Trimming cost V 0 bases and J 6 bases, with 10 bases left between them. Germline V gene sequence: CDR1 SGDLS, CDR2 YYNGEE. The CDR3 contains 15 residues. CDR3: CASSVGGWGNSPLHF. The CDR3 DNA reads as TGTGCCAGCAGCGTAGGGGGGTGGGGTAATTCACCCCTCCACTTT.

The chain combines TRBV4-3 with TRBJ1-6; D is perhaps TRBD1 (5 bases). Germline assignment: CDR1 LGHNA and CDR2 YSLEER. Between the trimmed V and J ends, which lost 5 bases and 0 bases, there was a span of 11 bases. This CDR3 is built from 16 residues. The CDR3 DNA reads TGCGCCAGCAGCGCCGGGGGGAGCTCCTATAATTCACCCCTCCACTTT. As protein: CASSAGGSSYNSPLHF.

This chain links TRBV28 with TRBJ1-2; D is unclear. The CDR3 consists of 11 residues. CDR1 and CDR2 from the germline V gene are MDHEN and SYDVKM. V lost 7 bases to trimming and J lost 2 bases, with 5 bases between them. CDR3 protein: CASTRNYGYTF. Here the CDR3 DNA reads TGTGCCAGCACCCGGAACTATGGCTACACCTTC.

The chain recombines TRBV7-7 with TRBJ2-5; either TRBD1 or TRBD2 may supply D (5 bases each). Trimming cost V 2 bases and J 4 bases, with 11 bases left between them. Germline values: CDR1 SSHAT, CDR2 FNYEAQ (reference sequence). The CDR3 length is 14 residues. The CDR3 sequence: CASSLSRGAETQYF. The CDR3 nucleotides read TGTGCCAGCAGCTTATCGCGAGGGGCAGAGACCCAGTACTTC.

The chain recombines TRBV11-2 with TRBJ2-7, with D uncertain. The CDR3 length is 13 residues. V was clipped by 1 base and J by 5 bases, with 9 bases between them. The germline gives CDR1 SGHAT, CDR2 FQNNGV. This CDR3 reads CASSLAPKNEQYF. As DNA, the CDR3 is TGTGCCAGCAGCTTAGCCCCAAAGAACGAGCAGTACTTC.

V gene TRBV7-2 combines with J gene TRBJ2-3; D possibly matches TRBD1 or TRBD2 (5 bases each). Germline V gene lookup returns CDR1 SGHTA and CDR2 FQGNSA. The germline V and J ends were trimmed by 5 bases and 3 bases, with 21 bases remaining between them. CDR3 size: 17 residues. This CDR3 is CASSARRTTGPTDTQYF. The CDR3 bases are TGTGCCAGCAGCGCTCGCAGGACAACGGGACCAACAGATACGCAGTATTTT.

The chain links TRBV18 to TRBJ2-5, with 7 bases lining up with TRBD1. The ends lost 4 bases at V and 2 bases at J; junction bases unmatched: 7. The germline CDR1 and CDR2 sequences are KGHSH and LQKENI. The CDR3 covers 15 residues. CDR3 nucleotide sequence: TGTGCCAGCTCACAGAGGACAGGCCCACAAGAGACCCAGTACTTC. It encodes CASSQRTGPQETQYF.

CDR3 DNA: TGTGCCATCAGTGATCGGACTAGCGGGGGGGTCTTGGCGATCAATGAGCAGTTCTTC. This gives the protein CAISDRTSGGVLAINEQFF. The chain combines TRBV10-3 with TRBJ2-1; TRBD2 aligns across 15 bases. The CDR3 spans 19 residues. J lost 6 bases, V lost 3 bases, and 12 bases had no gene match. Germline assignment: CDR1 ENHRY and CDR2 SYGVKD.

The chain couples TRBV4-3 to TRBJ2-7; TRBD2 might be the D (7 bases). Trimming stripped 4 bases from V and 2 bases from J, with 15 bases between. Per the germline V gene, CDR1 is LGHNA and CDR2 is YSLEER. This CDR3 has 15 residues. CDR3 DNA sequence: TGCGCCAGCAGCCTAGGGGGAGGGGCCGCCTACGAGCAGTACTTC. This encodes CASSLGGGAAYEQYF.

V usage is TRBV4-1 and J usage is TRBJ1-3, with 7 bases lining up with TRBD1. Germline lookup yields CDR1 MGHRA and CDR2 YSYEKL. The CDR3 sequence is 14 residues long. J gave up 4 bases and V 2 bases, and 2 bases lay outside the gene matches. CDR3 nucleotides: TGCGCCAGCAGCCAACCGGGACAGGGAAACACCATATATTTT. It encodes CASSQPGQGNTIYF.

The CDR3: CAAKGQGLPGYGYTF. The DNA of the CDR3 is TGTGCAGCCAAGGGACAGGGGCTTCCTGGGTATGGCTACACCTTC. The chain joins TRBV6-6 to TRBJ1-2; 10 bases align to TRBD1. Per the germline V gene, CDR1 is MNHNY and CDR2 is SVGAGI (reference sequence). This CDR3 spans 15 amino acids.

The chain links TRBV5-4 to TRBJ2-2; 9 nucleotides line up with TRBD2. With 2 bases clipped from V and 5 bases from J, the junction kept 4 bases outside the gene matches. CDR1 SGHNT and CDR2 YYREEE come from the germline V gene (reference sequence). This CDR3 contains 15 residues. CDR3 loop: CASSLSGGRTGELFF. DNA for the CDR3: TGTGCCAGCAGCTTAAGCGGGGGGCGGACCGGGGAGCTGTTTTTT.